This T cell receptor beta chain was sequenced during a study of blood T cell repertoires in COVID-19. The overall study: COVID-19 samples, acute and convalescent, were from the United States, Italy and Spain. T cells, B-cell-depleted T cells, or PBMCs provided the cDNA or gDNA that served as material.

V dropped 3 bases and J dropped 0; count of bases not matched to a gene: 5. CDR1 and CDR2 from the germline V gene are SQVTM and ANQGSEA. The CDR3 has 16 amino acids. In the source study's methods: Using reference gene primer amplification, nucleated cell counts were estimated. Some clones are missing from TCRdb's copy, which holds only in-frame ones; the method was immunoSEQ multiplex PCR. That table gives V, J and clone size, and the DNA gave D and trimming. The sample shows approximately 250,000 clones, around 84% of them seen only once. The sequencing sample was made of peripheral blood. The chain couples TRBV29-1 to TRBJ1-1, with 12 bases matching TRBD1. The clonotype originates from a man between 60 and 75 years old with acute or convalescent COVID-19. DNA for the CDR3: TGCAGCGTTGAGGGGACAGGGGGCAGACTGAACACTGAAGCTTTCTTT. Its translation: CSVEGTGGRLNTEAFF.